These 6 T cell receptor beta chains share one sample of origin, sequenced in a study of spatial heterogeneity in lung cancer. Findings and limits, study-wide: Mutation counts in tumors were tracked by counts of expanded intratumoral alpha and beta TCRs.

TCRdb independently ran MiXCR on the 5' RACE reads; one entry per CDR3 protein. The table has 1,600 or so distinct CDR3 sequences, about 13% seen once. Sample time point: sample taken at primary tumor resection. The antigens these receptors bind are not known. The sequencing used lung tumor tissue, collected at surgery. The receptors were gathered from a male donor with early-stage non-small cell lung cancer.

This clonotype is judged medium-sized (0.01 to 0.1%). The chain uses TRBV29-1 and TRBJ1-1, with 9 bases matching TRBD1. Germline V gene sequence: CDR1 SQVTM, CDR2 ANQGSEA. V was pared by 7 bases and J by 4 bases, with 7 bases of the junction left unmatched. The CDR3 is made up of 13 amino acids. The CDR3 protein is CSGDRGIGTEAFF. The CDR3 DNA reads as TGCAGCGGTGACAGGGGGATTGGCACTGAAGCTTTCTTT. Filled out from reference TRBV29-1 and TRBJ1-1, the complete variable domain reads SAVISQKPSRDICQRGTSLTIQCQVDSQVTMMFWYRQQPGQSLTLIATANQGSEATYESGFVIDKFPISRPNLTFSTLTVSNMSPEDSSIYLCSGDRGIGTEAFFGQGTRLTVV.

This clonotype is termed medium-sized (0.01 to 0.1%). The chain joins TRBV2 to TRBJ2-5, with D perhaps matching TRBD2 (5 bases). Germline V gives CDR1 SNHLY, CDR2 FYNNEI. V was pared by 3 bases and J by 8 bases, with 13 bases between. The CDR3 length is 13 residues. The CDR3 region has the DNA TGTGCCAGCAGTGACTCCTCTCGGGGAACCCAGTACTTC. Translating gives CASSDSSRGTQYF.

By sample fraction, this clonotype is medium-sized. In DNA form, the CDR3 reads TGTGCCAGCAGCTTAGGCCACCCGGGCCCAGGGGACTATGGCTACACCTTC. Its protein is CASSLGHPGPGDYGYTF. This chain joins TRBV7-8 and TRBJ1-2; D possibly corresponds to TRBD1 (6 bases). This CDR3 contains 17 residues. The germline gives CDR1 SGHVS, CDR2 FQNEAQ. Trimming stripped 1 base from V and 3 bases from J, with 18 bases between.

The chain combines TRBV27 with TRBJ1-5; 8 bases agree with TRBD1. Germline V gene lookup returns CDR1 MNHEY and CDR2 SMNVEV (reference sequence). This CDR3 contains 19 residues. The V and J ends lost 5 bases and 0 bases, in that order; junction bases with no gene match: 15. CDR3: CASSPRQGFGVHSNQPQHF. The CDR3 DNA reads TGTGCCAGCAGTCCCCGACAGGGGTTTGGGGTTCATAGCAATCAGCCCCAGCATTTT.

This clonotype showed up just a few times. The chain has TRBV19 and TRBJ2-7; D gene unclear. The CDR3 totals 12 residues. Between the trimmed V and J ends, which lost 1 base and 11 bases, there was a span of 12 bases. CDR1 and CDR2 from the germline V gene are LNHDA and SQIVND (reference sequence). CDR3: CASSIGRGRKYF. The CDR3 DNA reads TGTGCCAGTAGTATAGGACGAGGACGGAAGTACTTC.

The rearrangement links TRBV6-2 or TRBV6-3 to TRBJ2-7; 7 positions match TRBD2. The CDR3 is 15 amino acids. The germline V gene encodes CDR1 MNHEY and CDR2 SVGEGT. The junction had 7 bases not matched to a gene; V was cut back by 0 bases and J by 5 bases. The CDR3 here is CASSYSAGKVDEQYF. CDR3 bases: TGTGCCAGCAGTTACTCAGCGGGAAAAGTTGACGAGCAGTACTTC.